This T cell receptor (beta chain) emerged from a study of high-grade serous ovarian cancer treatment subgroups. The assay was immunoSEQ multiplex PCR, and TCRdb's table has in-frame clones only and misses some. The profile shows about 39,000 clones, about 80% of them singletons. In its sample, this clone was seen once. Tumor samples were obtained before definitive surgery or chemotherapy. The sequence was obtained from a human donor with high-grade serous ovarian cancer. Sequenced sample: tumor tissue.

The CDR3 bases are TGTGCCAGCAGCCCCACAGGAGCGAACACCGGGGAGCTGTTTTTT. Translated: CASSPTGANTGELFF. V is TRBV7-2 and J is TRBJ2-2; TRBD1 is a possible D gene (5 bases). Germline lookup yields CDR1 SGHTA and CDR2 FQGNSA. Trimming took off 5 bases at V and 0 bases at J, with 10 bases between the two ends. The CDR3 runs to 15 residues.